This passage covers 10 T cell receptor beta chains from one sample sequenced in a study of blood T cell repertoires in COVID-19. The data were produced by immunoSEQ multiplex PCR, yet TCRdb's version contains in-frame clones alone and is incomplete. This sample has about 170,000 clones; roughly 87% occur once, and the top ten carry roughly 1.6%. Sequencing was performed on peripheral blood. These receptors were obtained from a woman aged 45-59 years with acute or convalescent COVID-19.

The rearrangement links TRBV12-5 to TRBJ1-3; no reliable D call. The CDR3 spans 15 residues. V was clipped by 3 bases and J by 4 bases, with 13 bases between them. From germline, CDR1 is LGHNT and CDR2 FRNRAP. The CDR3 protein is CASGFSWVGGNTIYF. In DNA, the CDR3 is TGTGCTAGTGGTTTCTCCTGGGTGGGCGGAAACACCATATATTTT.

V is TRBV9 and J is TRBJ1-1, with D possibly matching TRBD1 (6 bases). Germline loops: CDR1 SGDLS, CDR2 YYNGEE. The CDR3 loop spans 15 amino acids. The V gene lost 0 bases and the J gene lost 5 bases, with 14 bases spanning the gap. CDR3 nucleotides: TGTGCCAGCAGCGTAGCCCCTACAGGGCGAACTGAAGCTTTCTTT. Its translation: CASSVAPTGRTEAFF.

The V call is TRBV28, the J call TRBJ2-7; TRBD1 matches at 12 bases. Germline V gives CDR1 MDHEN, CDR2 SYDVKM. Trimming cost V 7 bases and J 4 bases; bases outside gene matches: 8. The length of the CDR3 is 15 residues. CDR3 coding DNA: TGTGCCAGCAATTCCAGGGACAGGGGGCTGTACGAGCAGTACTTC. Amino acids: CASNSRDRGLYEQYF.

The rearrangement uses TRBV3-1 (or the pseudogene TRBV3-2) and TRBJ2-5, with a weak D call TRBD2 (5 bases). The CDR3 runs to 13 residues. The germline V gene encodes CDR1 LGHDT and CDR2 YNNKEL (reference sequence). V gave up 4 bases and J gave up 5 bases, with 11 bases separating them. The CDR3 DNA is TGTGCCAGCAGCCCCACACCGGGGGAGACCCAGTACTTC. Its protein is CASSPTPGETQYF.

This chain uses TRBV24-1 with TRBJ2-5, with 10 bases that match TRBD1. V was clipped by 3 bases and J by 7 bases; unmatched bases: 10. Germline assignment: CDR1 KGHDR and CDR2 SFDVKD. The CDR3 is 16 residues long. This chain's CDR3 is CATSDGTGAGPGTQYF. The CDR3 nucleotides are TGTGCCACCAGTGATGGGACAGGGGCCGGACCAGGGACCCAGTACTTC.

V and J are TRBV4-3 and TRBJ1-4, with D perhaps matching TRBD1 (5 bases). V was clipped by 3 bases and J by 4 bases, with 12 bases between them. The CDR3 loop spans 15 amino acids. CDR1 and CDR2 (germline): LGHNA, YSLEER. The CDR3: CASSQARGDNEKLFF. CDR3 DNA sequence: TGCGCCAGCAGCCAGGCACGGGGGGATAATGAAAAACTGTTTTTT.

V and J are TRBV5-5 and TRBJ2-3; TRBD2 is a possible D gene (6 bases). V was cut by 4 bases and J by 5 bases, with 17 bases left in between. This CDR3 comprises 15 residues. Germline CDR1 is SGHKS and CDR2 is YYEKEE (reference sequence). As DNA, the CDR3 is TGTGCCAGCAGCCGGGGGACCGGCATAGTAGATACGCAGTATTTT. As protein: CASSRGTGIVDTQYF.

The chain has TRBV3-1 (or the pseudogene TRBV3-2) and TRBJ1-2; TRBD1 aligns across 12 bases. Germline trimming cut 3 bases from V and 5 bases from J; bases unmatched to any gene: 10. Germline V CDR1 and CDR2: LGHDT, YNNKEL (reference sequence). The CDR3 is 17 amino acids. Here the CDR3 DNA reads TGTGCCAGCAGCCACAACCGGGACAGGGGGCAGCATTATGGCTACACCTTC. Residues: CASSHNRDRGQHYGYTF.

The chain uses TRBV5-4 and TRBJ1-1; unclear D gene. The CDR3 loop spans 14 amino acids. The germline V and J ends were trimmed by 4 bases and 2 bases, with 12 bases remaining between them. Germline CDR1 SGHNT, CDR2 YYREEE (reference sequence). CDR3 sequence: CASSRGVGNTEAFF. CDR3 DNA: TGTGCCAGCAGCCGCGGGGTGGGAAACACTGAAGCTTTCTTT.

In nucleotides, the CDR3 is TGTGCCAGCAGCTTCACTTACAGGGGGATGGAGCTGTTTTTT. It yields the protein CASSFTYRGMELFF. V usage is TRBV11-3 and J usage is TRBJ2-2; 8 bases match TRBD1. The trim removed 3 bases at V and 10 bases at J, leaving 7 bases unmatched. CDR3 length: 14 residues. CDR1 is SGHNT and CDR2 is YENEEA in the germline V gene.